The T cell receptor beta chain under discussion was sequenced for a study of radiotherapy plus CTLA-4 blockade in lung cancer. This clone occurred a few times. The antigen is unknown. This CDR3 has 15 amino acids. The V and J ends lost 0 bases and 8 bases, in that order; junction bases with no gene match: 7. The germline V gene encodes CDR1 SGHRS and CDR2 YFSETQ. Study-wide results and caveats: Tumor-origin TCR clones grew in blood after radiotherapy plus ipilimumab. Strongest reported response predictors: early blood clone changes and post-radiation interferon-beta.

Measured with immunoSEQ multiplex PCR; TCRdb has only the in-frame clones, and not every one. Altogether 50,000 to 65,000 clones are present, about three quarters being singletons, with the ten largest covering approximately 2.5%. The TCR comes from a human donor with non-small cell lung cancer whose response to radiotherapy plus ipilimumab could not be evaluated. The material was peripheral blood, obtained from a patient treated with radiotherapy plus ipilimumab. The gene calls are TRBV5-1 and TRBJ1-2, with 10 positions matching TRBD1. CDR3 nucleotides: TGCGCCAGCAGCTTGGGGTATGGGACAGGGGTAGGCTACACCTTC. Encoded protein: CASSLGYGTGVGYTF.